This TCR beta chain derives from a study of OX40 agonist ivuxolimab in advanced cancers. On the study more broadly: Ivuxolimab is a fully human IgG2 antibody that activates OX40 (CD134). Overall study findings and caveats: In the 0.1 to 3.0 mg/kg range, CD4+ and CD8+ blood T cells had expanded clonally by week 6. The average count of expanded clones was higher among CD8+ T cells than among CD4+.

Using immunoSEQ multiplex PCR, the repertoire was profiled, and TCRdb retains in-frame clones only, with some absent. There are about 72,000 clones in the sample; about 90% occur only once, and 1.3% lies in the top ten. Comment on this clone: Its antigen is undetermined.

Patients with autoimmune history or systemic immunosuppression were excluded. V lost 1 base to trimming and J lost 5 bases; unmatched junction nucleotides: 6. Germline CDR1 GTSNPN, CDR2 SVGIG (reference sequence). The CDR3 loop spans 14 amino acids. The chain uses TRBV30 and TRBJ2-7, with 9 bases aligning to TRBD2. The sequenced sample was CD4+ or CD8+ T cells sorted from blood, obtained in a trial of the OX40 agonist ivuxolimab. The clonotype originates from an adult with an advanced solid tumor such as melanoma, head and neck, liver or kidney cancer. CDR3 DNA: TGTGCCTGGAGTGGAGCGGGAGGAGGCCACGAGCAGTACTTC. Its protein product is CAWSGAGGGHEQYF.